This note documents a single T cell receptor beta chain sequence. The method was immunoSEQ multiplex PCR; TCRdb's version includes in-frame clones alone and lacks a portion of them. Seen here are a few hundred thousand clones, almost 90% observed once, and the top ten hold over 1.3%. The record originates from a study of blood T cell repertoires in COVID-19. Study summary: The cDNA or gDNA used as material had been derived from T cells, B-cell-depleted T cells, or PBMCs.

Trimming took 6 bases from V and 4 from J; bases not matched to a gene: 7. The V gene's germline CDR1 is MNHEY and CDR2 SMNVEV (reference sequence). The CDR3 contains 15 residues. The sequence came from an older man with acute or convalescent COVID-19. The sample taken for sequencing was peripheral blood. The rearrangement uses TRBV27 and TRBJ2-1; 9 nucleotides align to TRBD2. CDR3 sequence: CASRPAGGDYNEQFF. Here the CDR3 DNA reads TGTGCCAGCAGACCAGCGGGAGGAGATTACAATGAGCAGTTCTTC.